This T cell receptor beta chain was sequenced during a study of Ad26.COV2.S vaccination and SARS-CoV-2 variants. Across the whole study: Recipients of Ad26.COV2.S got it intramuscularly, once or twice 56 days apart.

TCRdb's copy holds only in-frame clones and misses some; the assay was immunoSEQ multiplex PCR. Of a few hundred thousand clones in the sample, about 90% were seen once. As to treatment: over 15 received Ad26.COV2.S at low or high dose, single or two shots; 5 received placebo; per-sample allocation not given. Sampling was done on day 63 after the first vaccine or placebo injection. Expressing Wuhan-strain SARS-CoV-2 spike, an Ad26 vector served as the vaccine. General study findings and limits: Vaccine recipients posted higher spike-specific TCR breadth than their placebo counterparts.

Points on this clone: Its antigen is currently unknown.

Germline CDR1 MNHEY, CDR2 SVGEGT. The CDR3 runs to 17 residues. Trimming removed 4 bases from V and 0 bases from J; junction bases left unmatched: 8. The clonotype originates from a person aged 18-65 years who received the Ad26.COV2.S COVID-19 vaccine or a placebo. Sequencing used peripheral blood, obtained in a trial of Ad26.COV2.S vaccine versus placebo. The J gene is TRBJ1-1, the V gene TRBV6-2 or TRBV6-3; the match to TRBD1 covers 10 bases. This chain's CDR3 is CASSSDRGHLMNTEAFF. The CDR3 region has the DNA TGTGCCAGCAGTTCCGACAGGGGGCATCTCATGAACACTGAAGCTTTCTTT.